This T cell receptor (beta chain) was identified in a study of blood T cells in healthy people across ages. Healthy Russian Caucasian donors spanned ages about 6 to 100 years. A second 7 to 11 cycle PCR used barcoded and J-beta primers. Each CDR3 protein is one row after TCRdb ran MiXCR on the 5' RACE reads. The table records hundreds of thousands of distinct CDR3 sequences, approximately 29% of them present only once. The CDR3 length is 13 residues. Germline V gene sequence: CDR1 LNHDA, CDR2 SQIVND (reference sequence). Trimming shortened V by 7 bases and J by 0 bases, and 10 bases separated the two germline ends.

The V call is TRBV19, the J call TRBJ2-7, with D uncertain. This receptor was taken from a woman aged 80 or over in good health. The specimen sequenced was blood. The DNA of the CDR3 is TGTGCCAGTACGGGCAGGTCCTCCTACGAGCAGTACTTC. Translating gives CASTGRSSYEQYF.